This entry describes one T cell receptor (beta chain). Its specificity is unknown. Per the germline V gene, CDR1 is MGHRA and CDR2 is YSYEKL. The CDR3 is made up of 15 amino acids. Trimming pared 0 bases from V and 0 bases from J, leaving 9 bases between. The sample is drawn from a study of T cell responses to AZD1222 COVID-19 vaccine. Clones were sequenced by immunoSEQ multiplex PCR, and TCRdb holds only the in-frame ones, with some missing. The sample consists of nearly 90,000 clones, nearly 90% of them appearing once. Study-level points and caveats: Breadth and depth of Spike-specific TCRs rose after two AZD1222 doses.

This TCR was recovered from an adult in good health. The chain links TRBV4-1 to TRBJ2-7; no clear D gene. This specimen consisted of peripheral blood, obtained on day 0 of AZD1222 vaccination. The CDR3 protein is CASSQDLVSSYEQYF. CDR3 nucleotides: TGCGCCAGCAGCCAAGATTTGGTCAGCTCCTACGAGCAGTACTTC.